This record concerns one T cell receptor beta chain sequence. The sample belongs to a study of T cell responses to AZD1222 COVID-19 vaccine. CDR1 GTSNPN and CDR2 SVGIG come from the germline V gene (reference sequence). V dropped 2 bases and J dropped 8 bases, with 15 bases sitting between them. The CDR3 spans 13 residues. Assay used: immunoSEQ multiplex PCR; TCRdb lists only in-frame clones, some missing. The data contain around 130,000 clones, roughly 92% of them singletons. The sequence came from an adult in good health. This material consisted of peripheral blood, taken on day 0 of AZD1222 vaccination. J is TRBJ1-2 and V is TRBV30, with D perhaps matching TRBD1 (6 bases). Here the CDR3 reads CAWSRTATGGYTF. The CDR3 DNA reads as TGTGCCTGGAGTAGGACAGCAACTGGGGGCTACACCTTC. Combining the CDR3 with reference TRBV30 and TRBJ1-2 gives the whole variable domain SQTIHQWPATLVQPVGSPLSLECTVEGTSNPNLYWYRQAAGRGLQLLFYSVGIGQISSEVPQNLSASRPQDRQFILSSKKLLLSDSGFYLCAWSRTATGGYTFGSGTRLTVV.